The 14 T cell receptor beta chains reported below all come from one sample, sequenced in a study of human thymus T cells. The protocol was immunoSEQ multiplex PCR, while the TCRdb copy is restricted to in-frame clones and leaves out a portion. In the table there are tens of thousands of clones, 85% to 95% of which are singletons. Thymic resections from corrective heart surgery supplied the tissue. Sequenced material: thymus tissue. These receptors all come from a girl under three years old with a congenital heart defect but otherwise immunologically healthy.

This clone was detected once. This sequence joins TRBV7-6 and TRBJ2-3; D gene unclear. Germline CDR1 reads SGHVS; CDR2 reads FNYEAQ. The ends were cut back, 1 base at V and 2 bases at J, with 22 bases in the middle. The CDR3 extends over 19 amino acids. The CDR3 reads CASSLGQTLRKRTTDTQYF. CDR3 DNA sequence: TGTGCCAGCAGCTTAGGGCAGACTCTTAGGAAGAGAACCACAGATACGCAGTATTTT.

This clone was observed a single time. Here the CDR3 DNA reads TGTGCCAGCAGTTACAGGTTGAACACTGAAGCTTTCTTT. This sequence encodes CASSYRLNTEAFF. The chain couples TRBV6-9 to TRBJ1-1, with unresolved D. CDR3 length: 13 residues. Germline CDR1 reads MNHGY; CDR2 reads SVAAGI. V lost 3 bases to trimming and J lost 0 bases, with 5 bases between them.

The chain is built from TRBV18 and TRBJ1-2; no reliable D call. The CDR3 contains 15 residues. Deletions cut 3 bases from V and 2 bases from J, with 13 bases between. The germline V gene encodes CDR1 KGHSH and CDR2 LQKENI. The CDR3 is CASSPDGWGNYGYTF. The CDR3 DNA follows: TGTGCCAGCTCACCTGATGGCTGGGGAAACTATGGCTACACCTTC.

The rearrangement joins TRBV2 to TRBJ1-1; D unresolved. Germline CDR1 and CDR2: SNHLY and FYNNEI. The CDR3 has 12 residues. The V end lost 6 bases, the J end lost 11 bases, and 16 bases lay between the germline ends. The DNA of the CDR3 is TGTGCCAGCAGAAGACGGTCTGGGGATGCTTTCTTT. Translating gives CASRRRSGDAFF.

The chain links TRBV5-1 to TRBJ2-3; D is uncertain. Germline CDR1 and CDR2: SGHRS and YFSETQ. The length of the CDR3 is 11 residues. V lost 2 bases, J lost 5 bases, and 3 bases lay in between. The DNA for the CDR3 is TGCGCCAGCAGCTTTGGAGATACGCAGTATTTT. This codes for CASSFGDTQYF. Full variable domain (missing parts from reference TRBV5-1 and TRBJ2-3): KAGVTQTPRYLIKTRGQQVTLSCSPISGHRSVSWYQQTPGQGLQFLFEYFSETQRNKGNFPGRFSGRQFSNSRSEMNVSTLELGDSALYLCASSFGDTQYFGPGTRLTVL.

The gene calls are TRBV18 and TRBJ2-5, with D uncertain. The V gene's germline CDR1 is KGHSH and CDR2 LQKENI. The V gene lost 0 bases and the J gene lost 1 base, with 9 bases spanning the gap. The CDR3 extends over 15 amino acids. Here the CDR3 reads CASSPPRAPQETQYF. CDR3 bases: TGTGCCAGCTCACCACCAAGGGCCCCCCAAGAGACCCAGTACTTC.

For the CDR3, the DNA is TGTGCCAGCAGCTCACCACGAGGGACGGATAGCACAGATACGCAGTATTTT. The encoded protein is CASSSPRGTDSTDTQYF. The chain uses TRBV5-4 and TRBJ2-3; possibly TRBD1 or TRBD2 for D (5 bases each). The CDR3 sequence is 17 residues long. V lost 3 bases and J lost 0, with 17 bases in between. Germline loops: CDR1 SGHNT, CDR2 YYREEE (reference sequence).

J is TRBJ1-2 and V is TRBV9; D ambiguous. The V end was cut by 3 bases, the J end by 6 bases, with 18 bases between. CDR3 length equals 15 residues. Germline assignment: CDR1 SGDLS and CDR2 YYNGEE. The CDR3 DNA reads TGTGCCAGCAGCGCAACCAACCGCAGACCGGATGGCTACACCTTC. Translating it yields CASSATNRRPDGYTF. The complete variable domain, with remaining parts taken from reference TRBV9 and TRBJ1-2, reads DSGVTQTPKHLITATGQRVTLRCSPRSGDLSVYWYQQSLDQGLQFLIQYYNGEERAKGNILERFSAQQFPDLHSELNLSSLELGDSALYFCASSATNRRPDGYTFGSGTRLTVV.

This clone occurred once. The junction shows a germline mismatch at one end, possibly a read error. The rearrangement uses TRBV4-2 and TRBJ2-7; 16 positions agree with TRBD2. The length of the CDR3 is 22 residues. CDR1 is LGHNA and CDR2 is YNFKEQ in the germline V gene. The CDR3 loop reads CTSSHKVGWGLAGGLRTHEQYF. In DNA form, the CDR3 reads TGTACCAGCAGCCACAAGGTGGGATGGGGACTAGCGGGAGGGCTCAGAACCCACGAGCAGTACTTC.

The chain links TRBV4-1 to TRBJ2-1; perhaps TRBD1 as D (5 bases). This CDR3 is 17 amino acids long. Germline CDR1 reads MGHRA; CDR2 reads YSYEKL. Trimming cost V 4 bases and J 5 bases, with 21 bases left between them. CDR3 region: CASSRHRRVHRHNEQFF. CDR3 DNA: TGCGCCAGCAGCCGTCATAGACGAGTCCACAGGCACAATGAGCAGTTCTTC.

The V call is TRBV2, the J call TRBJ1-1, with D uncertain. Germline assignment: CDR1 SNHLY and CDR2 FYNNEI. Trimming left V 9 bases short and J 4 bases short, with 6 bases between. The CDR3 sequence is 10 residues long. CDR3 nucleotide sequence: TGTGCCAGAGGTCCCACTGAAGCTTTCTTT. This sequence encodes CARGPTEAFF.

This clone has just one count. CDR3 nucleotides: TGTGCCAGCAGCTCCGGAATACTAGGGACTAGCGGGAGTCGCAATGAGCAGTTCTTC. It specifies CASSSGILGTSGSRNEQFF. The rearrangement uses TRBV5-6 and TRBJ2-1, with TRBD2 identical over 14 bases. The length of the CDR3 is 19 residues. V lost 3 bases to trimming and J lost 6 bases; unmatched junction nucleotides: 14. The germline gives CDR1 SGHDT, CDR2 YYEEEE.

The chain employs TRBV19 and TRBJ2-3; D gene ambiguous. CDR1 is LNHDA and CDR2 is SQIVND in the germline V gene (reference sequence). The V end lost 5 bases, the J end lost 1 base, and 7 bases lay between the germline ends. The CDR3 is 13 residues long. The CDR3 sequence: CASSFSGTDTQYF. The CDR3 DNA follows: TGTGCCAGTAGTTTCTCGGGCACAGATACGCAGTATTTT.

The rearrangement uses TRBV4-3 and TRBJ2-2; no firm D call. Germline-derived CDR1 and CDR2 are LGHNA and YSLEER. The CDR3 extends over 14 amino acids. V shed 0 bases and J shed 4 bases, with 6 bases lying between them. CDR3 nucleotides: TGCGCCAGCAGCCAAGATCCCGGCACCGGGGAGCTGTTTTTT. This translates into CASSQDPGTGELFF.